Below are 27 T cell receptor beta chains sequenced from a single sample in a study of technical replicates of blood from four donors. The data were produced by immunoSEQ multiplex PCR, yet TCRdb's version contains in-frame clones alone and is incomplete. The table lists about 82,000 clones, around 94% of them singletons. The material sequenced was T cells isolated from PBMCs. Source of these receptors: a human donor in good health.

This clone was seen just once. This rearrangement joins TRBV5-1 to TRBJ2-7; 9 positions match TRBD1. The CDR3 spans 15 residues. Losses at the gene ends were 4 bases for V and 1 base for J; bases not matched to a gene: 6. The germline CDR1 and CDR2 sequences are SGHRS and YFSETQ. CDR3 protein: CASSVPGQGSYEQYF. Here the CDR3 DNA reads TGCGCCAGCAGCGTGCCGGGACAGGGATCCTACGAGCAGTACTTC.

The chain recombines TRBV5-1 with TRBJ2-1; TRBD2 is a possible D gene (5 bases). CDR1 is SGHRS and CDR2 is YFSETQ in the germline V gene. With 6 bases removed from V and 8 bases from J, the gap between germline ends came to 18 bases. This CDR3 spans 14 amino acids. The CDR3, as DNA: TGCGCCAGCACCATCTCGCGGGTCAGCGATGAGCAGTTCTTC. It codes for CASTISRVSDEQFF.

The chain carries TRBV18 and TRBJ1-5; D gene ambiguous. Looked up from germline, CDR1 is KGHSH and CDR2 is LQKENI. V lost 6 bases and J lost 5, with 14 bases in between. The CDR3 has 14 residues. The CDR3 nucleotides are TGTGCCAGCTCCCCGAATGAGGCAGATCAGCCCCAGCATTTT. It yields the protein CASSPNEADQPQHF.

This sequence joins TRBV6-6 and TRBJ1-5, with D possibly matching TRBD1 (5 bases). Germline lookup yields CDR1 MNHNY and CDR2 SVGAGI (reference sequence). The CDR3 is 15 amino acids. Between the trimmed V and J ends, which lost 5 bases and 0 bases, there was a span of 11 bases. The DNA for the CDR3 is TGTGCCAGCAGTGTACAGGTTTATAGCAATCAGCCCCAGCATTTT. Translated: CASSVQVYSNQPQHF.

This clone came up a few times. The genes are TRBV15 and TRBJ1-2; tentative D call: TRBD1 (5 bases). V was shortened by 5 bases and J by 4 bases, with 20 bases between the two germline ends. Germline V gives CDR1 LNHNV, CDR2 YYDKDF (reference sequence). CDR3 size: 16 residues. CDR3 amino acids: CATSSTGTEGVYGYTF. The CDR3 nucleotides read TGTGCCACCAGCTCGACCGGGACGGAGGGTGTCTATGGCTACACCTTC.

The chain carries TRBV23-1 and TRBJ2-1; D is possibly TRBD1 (6 bases). TRBV23-1 is identified as an open reading frame with a role that is uncertain. The CDR3 sequence is 17 residues long. V was cut by 2 bases and J by 8 bases, with 22 bases left in between. The CDR3 protein is CASSQEYSSRGHHEQFF. For the CDR3, the DNA is TGCGCCAGCAGTCAAGAATATAGTAGCAGGGGTCACCATGAGCAGTTCTTC.

This chain links TRBV4-1 with TRBJ2-1; D possibly corresponds to TRBD1 (6 bases). Germline V lookup: CDR1 MGHRA, CDR2 YSYEKL. This CDR3 is 16 amino acids long. V gave up 0 bases and J gave up 7 bases, with 16 bases separating them. The CDR3 DNA reads TGCGCCAGCAGCCAAGAAAGGCAGGGGTGGAAGAATGAGCAGTTCTTC. Amino acids: CASSQERQGWKNEQFF.

The CDR3, as DNA: TGTGCCAGTAGTACAACAGGGCTTAATGAAAAACTGTTTTTT. Protein: CASSTTGLNEKLFF. The rearrangement joins TRBV19 to TRBJ1-4; D is possibly TRBD1 (6 bases). CDR3 length: 14 residues. Germline V gene lookup returns CDR1 LNHDA and CDR2 SQIVND (reference sequence). Trimming removed 4 bases at V and 4 bases at J, with 10 bases between.

The CDR3 protein is CASSPSPAGLLRNEQFF. CDR3 DNA: TGTGCCAGCAGCCCTAGTCCAGCGGGACTCCTCCGAAATGAGCAGTTCTTC. The genes are TRBV11-3 and TRBJ2-1; 7 positions agree with TRBD2. Per the germline V gene, CDR1 is SGHNT and CDR2 is YENEEA. This CDR3 has 17 residues. V trimming: 5 bases; J trimming: 7 bases; junction bases outside the gene matches: 17.

The chain uses TRBV6-5 and TRBJ2-7; no firm D call. Deletions cut 2 bases from V and 5 bases from J, with 13 bases between. CDR1 MNHEY and CDR2 SVGAGI come from the germline V gene. CDR3 length equals 14 residues. The CDR3 loop reads CASSYQHHFDEQYF. The CDR3 nucleotides are TGTGCCAGCAGTTACCAACATCATTTTGACGAGCAGTACTTC.

With regard to this clone: A read error may account for a junction end that differs from germline. The J gene is TRBJ2-3, the V gene TRBV7-9, with a tentative D call TRBD1 (5 bases). The CDR3 is made up of 12 amino acids. CDR1 and CDR2 (germline): SEHNR, FQNEAQ (reference sequence). The CDR3 loop reads CASSFARDRQYF. Written as DNA, the CDR3 is TGTGCCAGCAGCTTTGCCAGGGATAGGCAGTATTTT. The full variable domain, with the rest looked up from reference TRBV7-9 and TRBJ2-3, is DTGVSQNPRHKITKRGQNVTFRCDPISEHNRLYWYRQTLGQGPEFLTYFQNEAQLEKSRLLSDRFSAERPKGSFSTLEIQRTEQGDSAMYLCASSFARDRQYFGPGTRLTVL.

The CDR3 DNA sequence: TGTGCCAGCAGTGCAAGTAGAGCTAGCAATCAGCCCCAGCATTTT. The encoded protein is CASSASRASNQPQHF. The rearrangement uses TRBV6-1 and TRBJ1-5, with D unclear. Germline V CDR1 and CDR2: MNHNS, SASEGT. This CDR3 has 15 amino acids. Trimming pared 4 bases from V and 0 bases from J, leaving 10 bases between.

The CDR3 loop is CASSFIHTIDSDKFYGYTF. The CDR3 bases are TGTGCCAGCAGCTTCATCCATACCATAGACAGTGACAAATTCTATGGCTACACCTTC. The chain joins TRBV7-8 to TRBJ1-2; weak D call: TRBD1 (5 bases). The CDR3 length is 19 residues. Germline V gene data show CDR1 as SGHVS and CDR2 as FQNEAQ. Trimming shortened V by 3 bases and J by 4 bases, and 27 bases separated the two germline ends. Filled out from reference TRBV7-8 and TRBJ1-2, the complete variable domain reads GAGVSQSPRYKVAKRGQDVALRCDPISGHVSLFWYQQALGQGPEFLTYFQNEAQLDKSGLPSDRFFAERPEGSVSTLKIQRTQQEDSAVYLCASSFIHTIDSDKFYGYTFGSGTRLTVV.

The genes are TRBV5-4 and TRBJ2-4, with 11 positions matching TRBD1. This CDR3 is built from 16 residues. Germline values: CDR1 SGHNT, CDR2 YYREEE (reference sequence). After removal of 3 bases from V and 7 bases from J, the junction contained 9 bases not matched to a gene. The CDR3 nucleotides are TGTGCCAGCAGCTGGGAACTAGGACAGGGGGCTAACATTCAGTACTTC. It encodes CASSWELGQGANIQYF.

The chain carries TRBV27 and TRBJ2-7, with 10 nucleotides matching TRBD1. Losses at the gene ends were 6 bases for V and 4 bases for J; bases not matched to a gene: 6. The germline gives CDR1 MNHEY, CDR2 SMNVEV (reference sequence). This CDR3 has 14 residues. Here the CDR3 reads CASRKTGGRYEQYF. CDR3 sequence (DNA): TGTGCCAGCAGAAAGACAGGGGGCAGGTACGAGCAGTACTTC.

This clone is a singleton in its sample. The chain joins TRBV27 to TRBJ2-4; no firm D call. The V end was cut by 1 base, the J end by 1 base, with 8 bases between. The CDR3 runs to 15 residues. Germline CDR1 MNHEY, CDR2 SMNVEV (reference sequence). CDR3 sequence: CASSLFGGAKNIQYF. DNA of the CDR3: TGTGCCAGCAGTTTATTCGGTGGTGCCAAAAACATTCAGTACTTC.

The chain is built from TRBV29-1 and TRBJ2-3; 12 bases align to TRBD2. This CDR3 spans 13 amino acids. With V trimmed by 8 bases and J by 4 bases, 4 bases remained unmatched. In germline, CDR1 is SQVTM, CDR2 ANQGSEA. This chain's CDR3 is CSQRTSGADTQYF. CDR3 in DNA: TGCAGCCAACGGACTAGCGGGGCAGATACGCAGTATTTT.

V and J are TRBV11-2 and TRBJ2-1; 8 nucleotides align to TRBD1. CDR3 length equals 16 residues. V was pared by 1 base and J by 6 bases, with 8 bases of the junction left unmatched. In germline, CDR1 is SGHAT, CDR2 FQNNGV. The CDR3 DNA is TGTGCCAGCAGCTTAGTGCAGGGGGCGAAATCCAATGAGCAGTTCTTC. It codes for CASSLVQGAKSNEQFF.

This clone was counted once. This chain connects TRBV12-5 to TRBJ2-7; D not certain. Looked up from germline, CDR1 is LGHNT and CDR2 is FRNRAP. Trimming took 5 bases from V and 4 from J, leaving 9 bases between them. This CDR3 contains 12 residues. DNA of the CDR3: TGTGCTAGTGGTCTTATAGAGTACGAGCAGTACTTC. It codes for CASGLIEYEQYF.

The chain uses TRBV19 and TRBJ1-5; 8 nucleotides match TRBD1. The CDR3 covers 17 residues. Germline V gene lookup returns CDR1 LNHDA and CDR2 SQIVND (reference sequence). V shed 5 bases, J shed 0 bases, and the junction held 9 bases outside the gene matches. This chain's CDR3 is CASSYAGTGYSNQPQHF. The DNA for the CDR3 is TGTGCCAGTAGTTACGCCGGGACAGGATATAGCAATCAGCCCCAGCATTTT.

This clone was seen only a few times. The gene calls are TRBV28 and TRBJ2-6; 9 bases map to TRBD1. Trimming took 5 bases from V and 1 from J; bases not matched to a gene: 6. From germline, CDR1 is MDHEN and CDR2 SYDVKM. The CDR3 length is 17 residues. The CDR3 here is CASSKPGTGSGANVLTF. CDR3 nucleotides: TGTGCCAGCAGTAAGCCCGGGACAGGGTCTGGGGCCAACGTCCTGACTTTC.

The V call is TRBV15, the J call TRBJ2-5; the D is unclear. The V end lost 2 bases, the J end lost 3 bases, and 7 bases lay between the germline ends. Germline V gene sequence: CDR1 LNHNV, CDR2 YYDKDF (reference sequence). The CDR3 extends over 13 amino acids. CDR3 in amino acids: CATSRPPEETQYF. The CDR3 DNA is TGTGCCACCAGCAGACCACCAGAAGAGACCCAGTACTTC.

This clone was seen just once. The V gene is TRBV6-5, the J gene TRBJ2-7, with 7 bases lining up with TRBD2. The V and J ends lost 5 bases and 1 base, in that order; junction bases with no gene match: 5. CDR3 length: 14 amino acids. The germline CDR1 and CDR2 sequences are MNHEY and SVGAGI. The CDR3, as DNA: TGTGCCAGCAGTCTACTAGCGCGGTCCTACGAGCAGTACTTC. It specifies CASSLLARSYEQYF.

The genes are TRBV5-1 and TRBJ2-7; D not certain. CDR1 and CDR2 from the germline V gene are SGHRS and YFSETQ. Trimming pared 4 bases from V and 1 base from J, leaving 9 bases between. This CDR3 is 13 amino acids long. CDR3 sequence reads: CASSPRSSYEQYF. The CDR3 bases are TGCGCCAGCAGCCCCCGCAGTTCCTACGAGCAGTACTTC. The full variable domain, in which reference TRBV5-1 and TRBJ2-7 provide the parts outside the CDR3, is KAGVTQTPRYLIKTRGQQVTLSCSPISGHRSVSWYQQTPGQGLQFLFEYFSETQRNKGNFPGRFSGRQFSNSRSEMNVSTLELGDSALYLCASSPRSSYEQYFGPGTRLTVT.

This chain connects TRBV27 to TRBJ2-7; D might be TRBD2 (6 bases). There are 18 residues in the CDR3. V was cut by 5 bases and J by 2 bases, with 25 bases left in between. The germline gives CDR1 MNHEY, CDR2 SMNVEV (reference sequence). The CDR3 loop reads CASSLWDFLPNVTYEQYF. CDR3 bases: TGTGCCAGCAGTCTATGGGACTTTCTCCCAAACGTCACCTACGAGCAGTACTTC.

The chain joins TRBV5-1 to TRBJ2-5, with 8 bases lining up with TRBD1. After removal of 4 bases from V and 3 bases from J, the junction contained 8 bases not matched to a gene. Germline V gene data show CDR1 as SGHRS and CDR2 as YFSETQ. The CDR3 totals 15 residues. The CDR3 sequence: CASSRYPDREETQYF. The CDR3 DNA follows: TGCGCCAGCAGCCGGTACCCGGACAGGGAAGAGACCCAGTACTTC.

V is TRBV19 and J is TRBJ1-5; TRBD1 aligns across 7 bases. CDR3 size: 15 residues. In germline, CDR1 is LNHDA, CDR2 SQIVND (reference sequence). The ends lost 4 bases at V and 0 bases at J; junction bases unmatched: 3. The chain's CDR3 is CASSTWDSSNQPQHF. CDR3 nucleotides: TGTGCCAGTAGTACCTGGGACAGTAGCAATCAGCCCCAGCATTTT.